The clone carrying this T cell receptor (beta chain) was counted ten times or more. The data belong to a study of identical twins. One entry per CDR3 protein, called by TCRdb with MiXCR from the 5' RACE reads. The profile shows about 810,000 distinct CDR3 sequences, 9% to 15% of them singletons. CDR3 length: 14 amino acids. Germline-derived CDR1 and CDR2 are SGHRS and YFSETQ. Trimming removed 4 bases from V and 2 bases from J; junction bases left unmatched: 4. The same sample was also studied in work on yellow fever vaccine responses in identical twins.

Specimen: PBMCs. The V gene is TRBV5-1, the J gene TRBJ2-7, with 9 nucleotides matching TRBD2. This clonotype was obtained from a woman aged 18-29 years in good health. The CDR3 spells CASSPLAGPYEQYF. The CDR3 coding sequence is TGCGCCAGCAGCCCCCTAGCGGGACCCTACGAGCAGTACTTC.